A single sample gave rise to the 23 T cell receptor beta chains below, sequenced in a study of shared clonotypes between healthy human individuals. Here immunoSEQ multiplex PCR was the method, and the copy in TCRdb shows in-frame clones only, minus some. In the table there are roughly 2.5 million clones, roughly nine tenths of which are singletons. Sample: naive CD4+ T cells sorted from blood. Subset meaning: CD45RA+ positively selected. The receptors shown here come from a man younger than 30 in good health.

This chain links TRBV6-1 with TRBJ1-1, with unresolved D. The germline gives CDR1 MNHNS, CDR2 SASEGT. The CDR3 consists of 14 residues. Trimming shortened V by 7 bases and J by 4 bases, and 16 bases separated the two germline ends. The CDR3 region has the DNA TGTGCCAGCAATTTCCTCGGGGATGGCACTGAAGCTTTCTTT. It encodes CASNFLGDGTEAFF.

The chain joins TRBV29-1 to TRBJ2-7; TRBD2 agrees at 8 bases. Germline values: CDR1 SQVTM, CDR2 ANQGSEA. This CDR3 region has 14 residues. V trimming: 4 bases; J trimming: 2 bases; junction bases outside the gene matches: 7. CDR3 loop: CSVGSSGSAYEQYF. The CDR3 DNA reads TGCAGCGTTGGTTCCAGCGGGAGCGCCTACGAGCAGTACTTC.

This rearrangement joins TRBV15 to TRBJ2-1; TRBD2 agrees at 11 bases. The CDR3 spans 15 residues. The J segment lost 10 bases and the V segment lost 0 bases, leaving 5 bases of the junction unmatched. CDR1 and CDR2 (germline): LNHNV, YYDKDF (reference sequence). CDR3 in DNA: TGTGCCACCAGCAGAGATAGCGGGGGGGTGTGGGAGCAGTTCTTC. Its protein is CATSRDSGGVWEQFF. The whole variable domain, filled in from reference TRBV15 and TRBJ2-1, reads DAMVIQNPRYQVTQFGKPVTLSCSQTLNHNVMYWYQQKSSQAPKLLFHYYDKDFNNEADTPDNFQSRRPNTSFCFLDIRSPGLGDTAMYLCATSRDSGGVWEQFFGPGTRLTVL.

The rearrangement links TRBV27 to TRBJ1-1, with 7 bases aligning to TRBD1. Germline loops: CDR1 MNHEY, CDR2 SMNVEV (reference sequence). V was pared by 5 bases and J by 1 base, with 7 bases of the junction left unmatched. This CDR3 spans 15 amino acids. The CDR3 spells CASSRPNRGNTEAFF. CDR3 in DNA: TGTGCCAGCAGTCGCCCAAACAGGGGGAACACTGAAGCTTTCTTT.

The J gene is TRBJ2-5, the V gene TRBV2, with 10 bases that match TRBD2. The CDR3 sequence is 14 residues long. Germline trimming cut 6 bases from V and 5 bases from J; bases unmatched to any gene: 6. Germline lookup yields CDR1 SNHLY and CDR2 FYNNEI. In nucleotides, the CDR3 is TGTGCCAGCAGGGCTAGCGGGAGAGACGAGACCCAGTACTTC. Translated, it gives CASRASGRDETQYF.

The chain employs TRBV5-4 and TRBJ2-2; the match to TRBD1 covers 9 bases. The CDR3 length is 15 residues. Per germline, CDR1 SGHNT and CDR2 YYREEE (reference sequence). The trim removed 4 bases at V and 0 bases at J, leaving 1 base unmatched. CDR3 residues: CASSRQGANTGELFF. CDR3 nucleotides: TGTGCCAGCAGCAGACAGGGGGCGAACACCGGGGAGCTGTTTTTT.

The rearrangement joins TRBV16 to TRBJ1-2, with no clear D. This CDR3 comprises 15 residues. Germline V CDR1 and CDR2: KGHSY, FQNENV. V lost 1 base and J 1 base, leaving 10 bases between the germline ends. CDR3 sequence (DNA): TGTGCCAGCAGCCAATTTCAGGACGATAACTATGGCTACACCTTC. Its translation is CASSQFQDDNYGYTF.

The gene calls are TRBV29-1 and TRBJ2-4; weak D call: TRBD1 (6 bases). The germline gives CDR1 SQVTM, CDR2 ANQGSEA. Trimming pared 5 bases from V and 8 bases from J, leaving 13 bases between. CDR3 size: 12 residues. Written as DNA, the CDR3 is TGCAGCGTTCTGACAGGTGGGGACATTCAGTACTTC. Translating it yields CSVLTGGDIQYF.

This clone was seen only a few times. The chain carries TRBV19 and TRBJ1-5; maybe TRBD1 (5 bases). The CDR3 is made up of 15 amino acids. Germline lookup yields CDR1 LNHDA and CDR2 SQIVND (reference sequence). The germline V and J ends were trimmed by 3 bases and 4 bases, with 13 bases remaining between them. CDR3 DNA: TGTGCCAGTAGTATTGGGCAGGGTACAAATCAGCCCCAGCATTTT. Its protein is CASSIGQGTNQPQHF.

This clone is a singleton in its sample. The CDR3 coding sequence is TGTGCCAGCAGCAACAGCGGCAATCAGCCCCAGCATTTT. Encoded protein: CASSNSGNQPQHF. The chain is built from TRBV6-6 and TRBJ1-5; D call uncertain. CDR3 length: 13 amino acids. V was clipped by 6 bases and J by 2 bases, with 8 bases between them. Germline V CDR1 and CDR2: MNHNY, SVGAGI (reference sequence).

The chain employs TRBV10-3 and TRBJ2-3; D remains unclear. Per germline, CDR1 ENHRY and CDR2 SYGVKD. Trimming pared 6 bases from V and 0 bases from J, leaving 7 bases between. CDR3 length equals 13 residues. The CDR3 region has the DNA TGTGCCATCAGCACTATTAGCACAGATACGCAGTATTTT. This encodes CAISTISTDTQYF.

This clone has just one count. This chain connects TRBV6-5 to TRBJ2-1, with 7 bases fitting TRBD1. The CDR3 has 13 residues. J gave up 8 bases and V 6 bases, and 7 bases lay outside the gene matches. Germline V gene data show CDR1 as MNHEY and CDR2 as SVGAGI. The CDR3 region has the DNA TGTGCCAGCAGGATGACAGGGACGCATGAGCAGTTCTTC. Its translation: CASRMTGTHEQFF.

This clone was picked up one time. This chain connects TRBV6-1 to TRBJ2-6; D gene ambiguous. The CDR3 contains 15 residues. Trimming took off 4 bases at V and 2 bases at J, with 9 bases between the two ends. Germline assignment: CDR1 MNHNS and CDR2 SASEGT. The CDR3 loop reads CASSASKTGANVLTF. The CDR3 DNA reads as TGTGCCAGCAGTGCAAGCAAGACTGGGGCCAACGTCCTGACTTTC.

The chain couples TRBV6-1 to TRBJ2-1; unclear D gene. Germline lookup yields CDR1 MNHNS and CDR2 SASEGT. V lost 2 bases, J lost 8 bases, and 16 bases lay in between. This CDR3 region has 15 residues. The CDR3 protein is CASSEFGDKRDEQFF. The CDR3 DNA reads TGTGCCAGCAGTGAATTCGGAGATAAAAGGGATGAGCAGTTCTTC.

The J gene is TRBJ1-1, the V gene TRBV15; TRBD1 agrees at 7 bases. The germline V gene encodes CDR1 LNHNV and CDR2 YYDKDF (reference sequence). The V gene end was trimmed by 0 bases and the J gene end by 6 bases; junction bases not matched to a gene: 4. CDR3 length equals 14 residues. CDR3 DNA sequence: TGTGCCACCAGCAGAGATGGGCAGGGGGCTGAAGCTTTCTTT. It is translated as CATSRDGQGAEAFF.

The V and J genes are TRBV19 and TRBJ1-5, with unresolved D. V lost 5 bases and J 5 bases, leaving 19 bases between the germline ends. This CDR3 is built from 16 residues. Germline CDR1 and CDR2: LNHDA and SQIVND (reference sequence). The DNA for the CDR3 is TGTGCCAGTAGTGACGGGTCGGGCGCCGGGCATCAGCCCCAGCATTTT. Amino acids: CASSDGSGAGHQPQHF.

Regarding this clone: The same CDR3 also results from other DNA sequences found in this sample. The chain carries TRBV6-1 and TRBJ1-6, with D possibly being TRBD1 (6 bases). From germline, CDR1 is MNHNS and CDR2 SASEGT. The CDR3 extends over 12 amino acids. V was pared by 8 bases and J by 8 bases, with 10 bases between. CDR3 amino acids: CASRRGDSPLHF. Here the CDR3 DNA reads TGTGCCAGCCGCAGGGGCGATTCACCCCTCCACTTT.

The V gene is TRBV5-1, the J gene TRBJ2-2; D gene ambiguous. The germline V gene encodes CDR1 SGHRS and CDR2 YFSETQ. Trimming cost V 6 bases and J 6 bases, with 21 bases left between them. This CDR3 has 16 amino acids. CDR3 in amino acids: CASTYRATDQPGELFF. In nucleotides, the CDR3 is TGCGCCAGCACCTACCGGGCGACTGACCAGCCCGGGGAGCTGTTTTTT.

This clone was observed a single time. V gene TRBV9 combines with J gene TRBJ2-2; D is undetermined. Trimming shortened V by 0 bases and J by 6 bases, and 9 bases separated the two germline ends. This CDR3 has 14 amino acids. CDR1 is SGDLS and CDR2 is YYNGEE in the germline V gene. The DNA of the CDR3 is TGTGCCAGCAGCGTAGGAGAGTTCGCCGGGGAGCTGTTTTTT. The encoded protein is CASSVGEFAGELFF.

The rearrangement joins TRBV28 to TRBJ2-5; 7 bases line up with TRBD2. CDR3 length: 13 residues. The germline CDR1 and CDR2 sequences are MDHEN and SYDVKM. The ends lost 8 bases at V and 5 bases at J; junction bases unmatched: 8. CDR3 residues: CASAGGGRETQYF. The CDR3 coding sequence is TGTGCCAGCGCGGGCGGGGGTAGGGAGACCCAGTACTTC.

The chain employs TRBV11-2 and TRBJ1-1; D is uncertain. V was clipped by 1 base and J by 7 bases, with 10 bases between them. Per germline, CDR1 SGHAT and CDR2 FQNNGV. This CDR3 has 13 amino acids. CDR3 sequence reads: CASSLGGIDEAFF. Written as DNA, the CDR3 is TGTGCCAGCAGCTTAGGTGGGATCGATGAAGCTTTCTTT.

This chain uses TRBV18 with TRBJ2-7; TRBD2 matches at 9 bases. CDR1 and CDR2 from the germline V gene are KGHSH and LQKENI. J lost 0 bases, V lost 6 bases, and 6 bases had no gene match. The CDR3 is 15 residues long. The CDR3 protein is CASSPASGISYEQYF. The CDR3 DNA is TGTGCCAGCTCCCCCGCTAGCGGGATCTCCTACGAGCAGTACTTC.

Remarks on this clone: This sample also contains other DNA sequences that code for the same CDR3. The rearrangement links TRBV29-1 to TRBJ1-2, with no clear D. The CDR3 is made up of 12 amino acids. V was pared by 2 bases and J by 0 bases, with 4 bases between. In germline, CDR1 is SQVTM, CDR2 ANQGSEA. This CDR3 reads CSVERTNYGYTF. CDR3 DNA: TGCAGCGTTGAACGGACTAACTATGGCTACACCTTC.